The 20 T cell receptor beta chains below all came from one sample that was sequenced in a study of shared clonotypes between healthy human individuals. Repertoires were generated with immunoSEQ multiplex PCR, while TCRdb's copy carries only in-frame clones and drops some. The sample carries millions of clones, 93% recorded once. Sequenced material: naive CD4+ T cells from PBMCs. Subset in this sample: CD45RA+ positively selected. The receptors come from a man younger than 35 in good health. Some clones in this sample may be carry-over from other donors' samples.

This clone was picked up one time. This rearrangement joins TRBV7-9 to TRBJ2-1; no clear D. V was pared by 4 bases and J by 7 bases, with 17 bases between. The CDR3 has 15 amino acids. Germline V gene data show CDR1 as SEHNR and CDR2 as FQNEAQ (reference sequence). CDR3 protein: CASSSRLLTGNEQFF. The CDR3 DNA is TGTGCCAGCAGCTCCCGACTGTTGACTGGGAATGAGCAGTTCTTC.

The V call is TRBV9, the J call TRBJ2-1; 11 bases map to TRBD2. The CDR3 spans 15 residues. Losses at the gene ends were 3 bases for V and 6 bases for J; bases not matched to a gene: 5. From germline, CDR1 is SGDLS and CDR2 YYNGEE. Here the CDR3 DNA reads TGTGCCAGCAGCGCTACCACTAGCGGGAGCAATGAGCAGTTCTTC. This gives the protein CASSATTSGSNEQFF.

The J gene is TRBJ1-4, the V gene TRBV19, with no clear D. CDR3 length equals 12 residues. Germline values: CDR1 LNHDA, CDR2 SQIVND (reference sequence). V lost 3 bases to trimming and J lost 8 bases, with 7 bases between them. The CDR3 nucleotides read TGTGCCAGTAGTATGAGTGGAGAAAAACTGTTTTTT. Its translation is CASSMSGEKLFF.

To note about this clone: The same CDR3 can be traced to other DNA sequences in this sample. The CDR3 DNA is TGTGCCAGCAGCCCCGGGACTCCGGGAAACACCATATATTTT. This encodes CASSPGTPGNTIYF. The rearrangement joins TRBV7-3 to TRBJ1-3; perhaps TRBD1 as D (5 bases). Per the germline V gene, CDR1 is SGHTA and CDR2 is FQGTGA. Trimming left V 5 bases short and J 4 bases short, with 12 bases between. The CDR3 is 14 residues long.

In regard to this clone: Other DNA variants within this sample encode the same CDR3. V usage is TRBV2 and J usage is TRBJ1-1, with TRBD1 as a possible D gene (6 bases). Germline CDR1 is SNHLY and CDR2 is FYNNEI. This CDR3 is built from 11 residues. Trimming removed 8 bases from V and 3 bases from J, with 7 bases in between. The CDR3 region is CASSGDTEAFF. The CDR3 region has the DNA TGTGCCAGCTCAGGGGACACTGAAGCTTTCTTT. Full variable domain (outside the CDR3, taken from reference TRBV2 and TRBJ1-1): EPEVTQTPSHQVTQMGQEVILRCVPISNHLYFYWYRQILGQKVEFLVSFYNNEISEKSEIFDDQFSVERPDGSNFTLKIRSTKLEDSAMYFCASSGDTEAFFGQGTRLTVV.

The gene calls are TRBV28 and TRBJ2-2, with TRBD2 as a possible D gene (7 bases). CDR1 is MDHEN, CDR2 SYDVKM, per germline. The CDR3 covers 14 residues. V lost 8 bases and J 4 bases, leaving 14 bases between the germline ends. CDR3 in DNA: TGTGCCAGCTGGGAGGGGGGCGGCACCGGGGAGCTGTTTTTT. As protein: CASWEGGGTGELFF.

The V call is TRBV5-1, the J call TRBJ1-1; the D gene is possibly TRBD1 (6 bases). Trimming removed 0 bases at V and 4 bases at J, with 7 bases between. Germline lookup yields CDR1 SGHRS and CDR2 YFSETQ. The CDR3 contains 13 residues. The CDR3 sequence is CASSLVGATEAFF. In DNA, the CDR3 is TGCGCCAGCAGCTTGGTGGGGGCCACTGAAGCTTTCTTT. The full variable domain, completed using reference TRBV5-1 and TRBJ1-1, is KAGVTQTPRYLIKTRGQQVTLSCSPISGHRSVSWYQQTPGQGLQFLFEYFSETQRNKGNFPGRFSGRQFSNSRSEMNVSTLELGDSALYLCASSLVGATEAFFGQGTRLTVV.

This chain connects TRBV30 to TRBJ1-1; D uncertain. Deletions cut 0 bases from V and 6 bases from J, with 11 bases between. The CDR3 has 13 amino acids. The germline V gene has CDR1 GTSNPN and CDR2 SVGIG (reference sequence). The DNA of the CDR3 is TGTGCCTGGAGTGTAATAGCAGAAGCTGAAGCTTTCTTT. It codes for CAWSVIAEAEAFF.

The V gene is TRBV5-5, the J gene TRBJ1-2, with D tentatively TRBD1 (6 bases). V was clipped by 5 bases and J by 4 bases, with 15 bases between them. Germline lookup yields CDR1 SGHKS and CDR2 YYEKEE (reference sequence). The CDR3 is 14 residues long. CDR3 nucleotides: TGTGCCAGCAGTACACATACAGGGAGCTATGGCTACACCTTC. The encoded protein is CASSTHTGSYGYTF.

On this clone: At the DNA level, this CDR3 is encoded by other sequences in the same sample as well. The CDR3 loop reads CASSPLGRQETQYF. As DNA, the CDR3 is TGTGCCAGCTCACCCCTAGGACGGCAAGAGACCCAGTACTTC. V gene TRBV18 combines with J gene TRBJ2-5, with unresolved D. This CDR3 comprises 14 residues. V shed 3 bases and J shed 2 bases, with 10 bases lying between them. In germline, CDR1 is KGHSH, CDR2 LQKENI.

The chain recombines TRBV4-3 with TRBJ2-3, with a tentative D call TRBD2 (6 bases). The CDR3 spans 16 residues. V was cut by 4 bases and J by 4 bases, with 18 bases left in between. The V gene's germline CDR1 is LGHNA and CDR2 YSLEER. DNA for the CDR3: TGCGCCAGCAGCCCAGGACTACGCTCAATGGCAGATACGCAGTATTTT. It codes for CASSPGLRSMADTQYF.

This clone has only one observation. The chain uses TRBV6-1 and TRBJ1-5; D ambiguous. V shed 2 bases and J shed 3 bases, with 5 bases lying between them. The germline V gene has CDR1 MNHNS and CDR2 SASEGT. The CDR3 consists of 13 residues. For the CDR3, the DNA is TGTGCCAGCAGTGAACAGACCAATCAGCCCCAGCATTTT. It encodes CASSEQTNQPQHF.

V usage is TRBV9 and J usage is TRBJ2-5, with 7 bases lining up with TRBD1. Germline loops: CDR1 SGDLS, CDR2 YYNGEE. The trim removed 0 bases at V and 5 bases at J, leaving 4 bases unmatched. This CDR3 has 14 amino acids. DNA of the CDR3: TGTGCCAGCAGCGTAGAAGGGGGCAGGGAGACCCAGTACTTC. Translation: CASSVEGGRETQYF.

V is TRBV7-9 and J is TRBJ2-6; D call uncertain. The V and J ends lost 3 bases and 1 base respectively, with 4 bases between them. The germline gives CDR1 SEHNR, CDR2 FQNEAQ (reference sequence). There are 14 residues in the CDR3. For the CDR3, the DNA is TGTGCCAGCAGCTTTTTTTCTGGGGCCAACGTCCTGACTTTC. Amino acid sequence: CASSFFSGANVLTF. Together with reference TRBV7-9 and TRBJ2-6, the CDR3 gives the full variable domain: DTGVSQNPRHKITKRGQNVTFRCDPISEHNRLYWYRQTLGQGPEFLTYFQNEAQLEKSRLLSDRFSAERPKGSFSTLEIQRTEQGDSAMYLCASSFFSGANVLTFGAGSRLTVL.

The chain joins TRBV29-1 to TRBJ2-3; D gene ambiguous. CDR3 length: 12 residues. Germline V lookup: CDR1 SQVTM, CDR2 ANQGSEA. V was shortened by 2 bases and J by 2 bases, with 5 bases between the two germline ends. CDR3 sequence reads: CSVETNTDTQYF. The CDR3, as DNA: TGCAGCGTTGAAACCAACACAGATACGCAGTATTTT.

The V gene is TRBV15, the J gene TRBJ2-7; unclear D gene. The CDR3 is 14 residues long. Germline V gene data show CDR1 as LNHNV and CDR2 as YYDKDF (reference sequence). Trimming cost V 5 bases and J 6 bases, with 17 bases left between them. The CDR3 region is CATSWSTPASEQYF. CDR3 DNA sequence: TGTGCCACCAGCTGGAGTACACCCGCCAGCGAGCAGTACTTC.

In the case of this clone: Other nucleotide sequences in the sample specify the same CDR3. The V and J genes are TRBV9 and TRBJ2-3; 9 bases align to TRBD2. The germline gives CDR1 SGDLS, CDR2 YYNGEE. CDR3 length: 15 residues. V trimming: 1 base; J trimming: 4 bases; junction bases outside the gene matches: 4. The CDR3 bases are TGTGCCAGCAGCGTACTCGCGGGAGGGCCAGATACGCAGTATTTT. Translated: CASSVLAGGPDTQYF.

As concerns this clone: At one end, the junction sequence differs from germline, possibly due to a read error. The V call is TRBV5-1, the J call TRBJ1-1; no definite D call. The CDR3 spans 13 residues. Germline CDR1 and CDR2: SGHRS and YFSETQ. The CDR3 here is CASSLALKTEAFF. CDR3 bases: TGCGCCAGCAGCTTGGCACTGAAAACTGAAGCTTTCTTT.

This clone was picked up a small number of times. V usage is TRBV2 and J usage is TRBJ1-1; D is ambiguous. This CDR3 contains 12 residues. Trimming removed 9 bases at V and 1 base at J, with 9 bases between. CDR1 and CDR2 (germline): SNHLY, FYNNEI. CDR3 sequence (DNA): TGTGCCAGTGGTATGGGGAACACTGAAGCTTTCTTT. It encodes CASGMGNTEAFF.

This chain connects TRBV11-1 to TRBJ2-2, with 7 positions matching TRBD2. V lost 5 bases to trimming and J lost 1 base; unmatched junction nucleotides: 4. Germline V gene lookup returns CDR1 SGHAT and CDR2 FQDESV (reference sequence). This CDR3 comprises 15 residues. CDR3 amino acids: CASSPGGENTGELFF. The CDR3 DNA follows: TGTGCCAGCAGCCCGGGGGGAGAGAACACCGGGGAGCTGTTTTTT.